This is a list of T cell receptor beta chains from one sample in a study of cytomegalovirus exposure and HLA in healthy donors. Assay: immunoSEQ multiplex PCR; the TCRdb copy retains only in-frame clones and omits some. This sample contains about 130,000 clones. Sequencing used PBMCs. These receptors originate from a man aged 25-45 years in good health and CMV-seronegative. CDR3s include the opening cysteine and the closing phenylalanine or tryptophan. Fields, in order: V gene, CDR3 protein.

V: TRBV2; CDR3: CASSRFGSPYTDTQYF
V: TRBV6-1; CDR3: CASSEESGQVRLDTQYF
V: TRBV5-1; CDR3: CASSPDRVEGYTF
V: TRBV2; CDR3: CASSVAAYNEQFF
V: TRBV7-2; CDR3: CASSSGLAGGPPNEQYF
V: TRBV7-8; CDR3: CASSSPTTTGELFF
V: TRBV7-8; CDR3: CASSSDWGTGQGENYEQYF
V: TRBV28; CDR3: CASNGGSTDTQYF
V: TRBV30; CDR3: CAWSGGQGTYEQYF
V: TRBV14; CDR3: CASSPPGQGGADTQYF
V: TRBV27; CDR3: CASRTQGASTEAFF
V: TRBV14; CDR3: CASSPGLSNEKLFF
V: TRBV6-1; CDR3: CASSDFLAGGGEQYF
V: TRBV4-1; CDR3: CASSRPGTGNLYEQYF
V: TRBV5-6; CDR3: CASSSLAGSDYEQYF
V: TRBV27; CDR3: CASSFLGGGGNTEAFF
V: TRBV28; CDR3: CASSVRWGGNLHEQYF
V: TRBV27; CDR3: CASRSPGQGTEAFF
V: TRBV28; CDR3: CALAGGNYGYTF
V: TRBV10-3; CDR3: CAIRKLNSGTARNTEAFF
V: TRBV5-6; CDR3: CASSSLAAGELFF
V: TRBV28; CDR3: CASSLIVSPRDTIYF
V: TRBV5-4; CDR3: CASSQGQGDKKAFF
V: TRBV19; CDR3: CASNPTDRSQPQHF
V: TRBV28; CDR3: CASSVRQGAFYGYTF
V: TRBV27; CDR3: CASSSQGYQPQHF
V: TRBV9; CDR3: CASSVGGDYYGYTF
V: TRBV2; CDR3: CASSEANLSYEQYF
V: TRBV5-4; CDR3: CASSFASGTDTQYF
V: TRBV4-2; CDR3: CASSQSLGTVNEKLFF
V: TRBV5-1; CDR3: CASSSDRVTEAFF
V: TRBV6-5; CDR3: CASRSGQESEKLFF